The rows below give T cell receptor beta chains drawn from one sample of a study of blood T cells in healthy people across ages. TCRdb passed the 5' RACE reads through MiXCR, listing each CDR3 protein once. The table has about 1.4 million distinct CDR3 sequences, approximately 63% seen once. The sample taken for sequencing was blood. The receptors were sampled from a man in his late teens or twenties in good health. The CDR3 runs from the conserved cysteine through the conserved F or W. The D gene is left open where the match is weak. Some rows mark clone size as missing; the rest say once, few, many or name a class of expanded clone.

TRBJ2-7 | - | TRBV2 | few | CASNPGESYEQYF | TGTGCCAGCAATCCAGGGGAGTCGTACGAGCAGTACTTC
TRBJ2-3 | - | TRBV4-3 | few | CASSQDGTFDTQYF | TGCGCCAGCAGCCAAGATGGGACTTTTGATACGCAGTATTTT
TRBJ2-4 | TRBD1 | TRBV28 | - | CASSLVGTEYNGQYF | TGTGCCAGCAGTTTAGTAGGGACAGAGTACAATGGGCAGTACTTC
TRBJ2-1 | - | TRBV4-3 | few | CASSQPLQGYNEQFF | TGCGCCAGCAGCCAACCCCTTCAGGGCTACAATGAGCAGTTCTTC
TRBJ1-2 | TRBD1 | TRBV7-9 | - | CASSSKTGTVFGYTF | TGTGCCAGCAGCTCCAAGACAGGGACGGTCTTTGGCTACACCTTC
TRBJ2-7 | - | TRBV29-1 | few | CSVEPGPSNEQYF | TGCAGCGTTGAACCCGGACCTAGCAATGAGCAGTACTTC
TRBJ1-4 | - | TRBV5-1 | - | CASSPRQPPNEKLFF | TGCGCCAGCAGCCCCCGGCAGCCCCCTAATGAAAAACTGTTTTTT
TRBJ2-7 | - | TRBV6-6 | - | CACSYPRPPYEQYF | TGTGCCTGCAGTTACCCAAGGCCACCCTACGAGCAGTACTTC
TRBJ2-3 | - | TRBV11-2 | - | CASSSSGGYGTDTQYF | TGTGCCAGCAGCTCGTCTGGGGGGTATGGCACAGATACGCAGTATTTT
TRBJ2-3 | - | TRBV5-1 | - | CVSSLGGGELRTDTQYF | TGCGTCAGCAGCTTGGGGGGCGGGGAGTTGAGGACAGATACGCAGTATTTT
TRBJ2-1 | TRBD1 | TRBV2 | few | CASSVSLGQGADLLVDEQFF | TGTGCCAGCAGTGTTTCGTTGGGACAGGGGGCAGATTTGCTGGTCGATGAGCAGTTCTTC
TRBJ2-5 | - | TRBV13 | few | CASSLEGMGETQYF | TGTGCCAGCAGCTTAGAGGGCATGGGGGAGACCCAGTACTTC
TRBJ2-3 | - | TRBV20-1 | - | CSAEEGRGAHSSTDTQYF | TGCAGTGCTGAAGAGGGCAGGGGGGCACATTCTAGCACAGATACGCAGTATTTT
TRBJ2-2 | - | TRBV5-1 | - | CASSLEDPRNTGELFF | TGCGCCAGCAGCTTGGAAGACCCACGGAACACCGGGGAGCTGTTTTTT
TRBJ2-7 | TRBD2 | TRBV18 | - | CASSPQLRGVPYEQYF | TGTGCCAGCTCACCACAGTTGCGGGGGGTGCCCTACGAGCAGTACTTC
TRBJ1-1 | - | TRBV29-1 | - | CSVEVGGLNTEAFF | TGCAGCGTTGAAGTAGGTGGGTTGAACACTGAAGCTTTCTTT
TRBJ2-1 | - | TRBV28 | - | CASSSSSGGRNEQFF | -
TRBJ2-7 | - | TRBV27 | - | CASSFLGAEDEQYF | TGTGCCAGCAGTTTTTTGGGGGCGGAAGACGAGCAGTACTTC
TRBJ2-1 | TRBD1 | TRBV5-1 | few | CASRDTGTGAGNEQFF | TGCGCCAGCAGGGATACCGGGACAGGGGCGGGAAATGAGCAGTTCTTC
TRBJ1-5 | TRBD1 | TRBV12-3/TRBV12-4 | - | CASSPEDRGYQPQHF | TGTGCCAGCAGTCCCGAGGACAGGGGTTATCAGCCCCAGCATTTT
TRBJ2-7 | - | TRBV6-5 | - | CASSSSTYSYEQYF | -
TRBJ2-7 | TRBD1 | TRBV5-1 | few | CASSLGQGAAAISYEQYF | TGCGCCAGCAGTCTGGGACAGGGGGCAGCCGCTATCTCCTACGAGCAGTACTTC
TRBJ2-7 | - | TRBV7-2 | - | CASSSPLGVPGEQYF | TGTGCCAGCAGCTCTCCACTAGGGGTTCCGGGCGAGCAGTACTTC
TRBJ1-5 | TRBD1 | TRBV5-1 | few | CASSLAGTGGQPQHF | TGCGCCAGCAGCTTGGCCGGGACAGGGGGTCAGCCCCAGCATTTT
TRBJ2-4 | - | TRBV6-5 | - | CASSPAIQGVNIQYF | TGTGCCAGCAGTCCTGCTATTCAGGGTGTAAACATTCAGTACTTC
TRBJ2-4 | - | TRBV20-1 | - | CSASWDIQYF | TGCAGTGCTAGTTGGGACATTCAGTACTTC
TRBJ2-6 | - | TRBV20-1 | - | CSAITQSPSSGANVLTF | TGCAGTGCAATTACACAGTCCCCAAGCTCTGGGGCCAACGTCCTGACTTTC
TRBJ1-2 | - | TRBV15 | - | CATSPAGTHFGYTF | TGTGCCACCAGCCCAGCAGGGACACACTTTGGCTACACCTTC
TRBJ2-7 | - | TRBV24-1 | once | CATSEPRVAYEQYF | TGTGCCACCAGTGAACCCAGGGTAGCATACGAGCAGTACTTC
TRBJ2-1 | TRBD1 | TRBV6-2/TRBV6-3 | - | CAGSYSRLRGQFNEQFF | TGTGCCGGCAGTTACTCACGCCTCAGGGGGCAGTTCAATGAGCAGTTCTTC
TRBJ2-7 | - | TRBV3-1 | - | CASSRLGSGYEQYF | TGTGCCAGCAGCCGTTTGGGGTCGGGCTACGAGCAGTACTTC
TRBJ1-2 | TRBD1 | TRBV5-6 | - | CASSVFQGGGYTF | TGTGCCAGCAGCGTGTTTCAGGGGGGCGGCTACACCTTC
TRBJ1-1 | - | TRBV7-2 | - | CASRTGRGTEAFF | TGTGCCAGCAGGACCGGTCGGGGGACTGAAGCTTTCTTT
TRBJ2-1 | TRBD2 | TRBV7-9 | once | CASSTFRPTSGDYNEQFF | TGTGCCAGCAGCACCTTCCGACCCACTAGCGGGGACTACAATGAGCAGTTCTTC
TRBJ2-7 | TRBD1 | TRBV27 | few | CASSRDRRATEQYF | TGTGCCAGCAGCCGGGACAGGCGGGCAACCGAGCAGTACTTC
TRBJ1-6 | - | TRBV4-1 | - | CASSQGQGNYSPLHF | TGCGCCAGCAGCCAAGGGCAGGGGAATTATTCACCCCTCCACTTT
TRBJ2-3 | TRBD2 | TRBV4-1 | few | CASSQLLAGVGGDTQYF | TGCGCCAGCAGCCAACTTCTAGCGGGAGTAGGTGGAGATACGCAGTATTTT
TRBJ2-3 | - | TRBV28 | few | CASSSPGGRTDTQYF | TGTGCCAGCAGTTCCCCAGGAGGTCGCACAGATACGCAGTATTTT
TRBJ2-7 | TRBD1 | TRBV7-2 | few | CASSSRPRDRGHEQYF | TGTGCCAGCAGCTCAAGGCCCCGGGACAGGGGCCACGAGCAGTACTTC
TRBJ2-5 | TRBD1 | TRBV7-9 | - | CASSTPETGSETQYF | TGTGCCAGCAGCACGCCCGAGACAGGGTCAGAGACCCAGTACTTC
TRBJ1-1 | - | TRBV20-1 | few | CSATRGKLTRTEAFF | TGCAGTGCTACTCGAGGGAAACTTACTCGCACTGAAGCTTTCTTT
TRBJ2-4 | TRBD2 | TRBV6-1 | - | CASSGEREGWNIQYF | TGTGCCAGCAGTGGGGAGCGGGAGGGCTGGAACATTCAGTACTTC
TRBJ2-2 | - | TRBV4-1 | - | CASSQARQGGTGELFF | TGCGCCAGCAGCCAAGCACGACAGGGAGGCACCGGGGAGCTGTTTTTT
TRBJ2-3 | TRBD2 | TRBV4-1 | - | CASSQEGGLAGKTQYF | TGCGCCAGCAGCCAAGAGGGGGGACTAGCAGGCAAGACGCAGTATTTT
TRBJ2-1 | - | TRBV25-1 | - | CASTPTRTTWGLNNEQFF | TGTGCCAGCACCCCAACTCGGACTACCTGGGGCCTGAACAATGAGCAGTTCTTC
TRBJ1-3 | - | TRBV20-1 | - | CSASLGRISGNTIYF | TGCAGTGCTTCCCTGGGACGGATCTCTGGAAACACCATATATTTT
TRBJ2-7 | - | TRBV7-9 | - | CASSLVGQVLGEQYF | TGTGCCAGCAGCTTAGTAGGCCAGGTCTTAGGCGAGCAGTACTTC
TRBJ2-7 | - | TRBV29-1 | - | CSADSSYEQYF | TGCAGCGCGGACAGCTCCTACGAGCAGTACTTC
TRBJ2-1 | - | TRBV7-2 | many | CASSLDTGYNEQFF | TGTGCCAGCAGCTTAGATACGGGTTACAATGAGCAGTTCTTC
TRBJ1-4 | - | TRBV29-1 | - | CSVDSVGTGEKLFF | TGCAGCGTTGATTCGGTAGGGACGGGTGAAAAACTGTTTTTT
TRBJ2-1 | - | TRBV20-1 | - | CSAVSGLINEQFF | TGCAGTGCCGTCTCGGGACTGATCAATGAGCAGTTCTTC
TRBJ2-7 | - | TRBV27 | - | CASSPALPYYEQYF | TGTGCCAGCAGTCCCGCACTGCCTTACTACGAGCAGTACTTC
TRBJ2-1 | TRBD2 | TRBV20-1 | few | CSAPERVAGTYNEQFF | TGCAGTGCCCCCGAAAGGGTAGCGGGCACCTACAATGAGCAGTTCTTC
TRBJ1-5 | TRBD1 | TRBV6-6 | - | CASRPGQGTYSNQPQHF | TGTGCCAGCAGACCGGGACAGGGAACCTATAGCAATCAGCCCCAGCATTTT
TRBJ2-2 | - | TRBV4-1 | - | CASSYNGGTTGELFF | TGCGCCAGCAGCTATAACGGGGGAACCACCGGGGAGCTGTTTTTT